The sequence of this T cell receptor beta chain was determined in a study of radiotherapy plus CTLA-4 blockade in lung cancer. The CDR3 runs 15 residues. Trimming took 1 base from V and 2 from J, leaving 13 bases between them. The germline V gene encodes CDR1 SGHRS and CDR2 YFSETQ. Data came from immunoSEQ multiplex PCR; TCRdb stores just in-frame clones and leaves some out. The sample holds around 99,000 clones, almost 90% seen once. Patients with chemo-refractory metastatic non-small-cell lung cancer received focal radiation plus CTLA-4 blockade with ipilimumab. Sequencing was performed on peripheral blood, taken from a patient treated with radiotherapy plus ipilimumab. The V call is TRBV5-1, the J call TRBJ2-7; TRBD1 might be the D (6 bases). This clonotype was sampled from a human donor with non-small cell lung cancer that progressed on radiotherapy plus ipilimumab. CDR3 amino acids: CASSLTGQNPYEQYF. The CDR3 coding sequence is TGCGCCAGCAGCTTGACAGGGCAGAATCCCTACGAGCAGTACTTC.